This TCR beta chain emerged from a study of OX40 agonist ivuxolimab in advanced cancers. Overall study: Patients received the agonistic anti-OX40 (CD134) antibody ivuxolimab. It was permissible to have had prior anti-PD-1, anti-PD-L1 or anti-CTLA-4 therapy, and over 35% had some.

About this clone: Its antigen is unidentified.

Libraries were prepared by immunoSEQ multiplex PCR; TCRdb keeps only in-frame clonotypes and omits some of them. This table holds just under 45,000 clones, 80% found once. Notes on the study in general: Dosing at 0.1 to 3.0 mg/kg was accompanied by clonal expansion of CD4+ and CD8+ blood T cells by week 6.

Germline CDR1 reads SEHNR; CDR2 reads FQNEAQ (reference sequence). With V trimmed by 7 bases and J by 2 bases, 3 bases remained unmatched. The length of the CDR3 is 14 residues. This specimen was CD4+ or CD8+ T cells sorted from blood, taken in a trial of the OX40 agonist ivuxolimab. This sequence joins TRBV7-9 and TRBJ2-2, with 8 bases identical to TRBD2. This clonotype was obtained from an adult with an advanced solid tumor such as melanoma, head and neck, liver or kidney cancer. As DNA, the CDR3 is TGTGCCAGCAAGGTAGCGGGAAACACCGGGGAGCTGTTTTTT. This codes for CASKVAGNTGELFF.